This TCR beta chain was obtained from a study of Graves' ophthalmopathy and Graves' hyperthyroidism (dated by TCRdb to the late 2010s). Some background on the complete study: Hyperthyroidism was considered stable if no progression to ophthalmopathy occurred within 18 months of follow-up. To explore V-J signatures distinguishing ophthalmopathy from hyperthyroidism, a discovery set of roughly 98 patients (fewer than 45 ophthalmopathy, about 57 stable hyperthyroidism) was enrolled. In total, 120 to 150 blood samples were TCR-sequenced: 43 ophthalmopathy, under 80 hyperthyroidism and some 17 hyperthyroidism-to-ophthalmopathy patients. The independent validation cohort included approximately 19 hyperthyroidism patients plus 17 patients who later progressed from hyperthyroidism to ophthalmopathy. The study used signatures of the TCR beta repertoire to tell Graves' ophthalmopathy apart from Graves' hyperthyroidism and to predict which patients would progress to ophthalmopathy. Once sampling was done, hyperthyroidism patients were given methimazole at a starting dose of 30 mg daily, while ophthalmopathy patients were given high-dose intravenous methylprednisolone. In over 5 hyperthyroidism patients, the T-cell repertoire of thyroid tissue was compared with the T-cell repertoire of blood. The study at large found these results: Most expanded thyroid clonotypes with a frequency above 0.001 also appeared in blood, which suggests that blood repertoires may reflect the immune response in the thyroid. Ophthalmopathy was separated from stable hyperthyroidism by the 13-signature model with about 85% sensitivity and around 81% specificity in cross-validation and with 80%/75% in the test set. In validation, the model predicted ophthalmopathy progression with about 71% sensitivity and about 77% specificity; approximately 12 predicted patients were CT-confirmed with GO in a median of around 6 months. Sample size was not statistically predetermined, and group allocation was not concealed from the investigators.

Hyperthyroidism patients were newly diagnosed, with disease duration under 2 months, and aged 18 to 65 years. Anyone with other autoimmune diseases, uncontrolled infections, pregnancy or lactation was excluded from the study. Diagnosis was based on clinical symptoms, serum thyroxine, TRAb, thyroid ultrasound and orbital computed tomography. Total RNA was extracted using Trizol reagent, and RNA quality was checked on an Agilent 2100 Bioanalyzer. From cysteine to phenylalanine, the CDR3 is 16 amino acids long. The read is trimmed to its CDR3 DNA, 48 bases read in frame from base 1. In the germline V gene, CDR1 corresponds to SGHDT and CDR2 to YYEEEE. For repertoire sequencing, TCR beta CDR3 regions were amplified from RNA transcripts. A first-round RT-PCR used HTBI primers with the Qiagen OneStep RT-PCR kit, followed by a second-round multiplex PCR, size selection and purification. Libraries were sequenced on an Illumina HiSeq2000 using paired-end 100 bp reads. The source study handled its data this way. SOAPnuke was used to process the reads, throwing out any read that had adapters, had uncalled bases, had a mean Phred below 15, or lacked an exact constant-primer or identifier match. COPE v1.2.5 was used to merge the high-quality paired reads. Unique nucleotide sequences were defined as clonotypes and aligned to IMGT TRB V, D and J references using MiTCR v1.1. Only V-J combinations with frequency above 0.0001 were analysed, covering approximately 99% of repertoires. A TCR clonal expansion and chaos score per V-J combination was defined as the ratio of F50 clonal expansion to chaos observed in the TCRdist matrix. Features were reduced by Welch's t-statistics and random forest to more than 10 V-J combinations, which fed a naive Bayes classifier. The Morisita-Horn index was used to measure how similar the thyroid and blood repertoires were. Through fastp at Q25 and MiXCR, TCRdb rebuilt clones from the public reads, retaining in-frame beta chains. Rows with a matching CDR3 protein are joined into one entry that keeps the most common DNA and genes. V and J calls and clone size were set by TCRdb, not the authors. The sample table contains about 500,000 distinct CDR3 sequences; only one count was recorded for approximately 35% of them. The ten biggest clones cover 4% to 5% of the sample.

About this clonotype: Its antigen is not yet known. Base qualities were left out, and no much larger clone turns up one base away.

The sample was peripheral blood or thyroid tissue (not recorded which). This TCR derives from an adult man with Graves' hyperthyroidism. Recombination linked TRBV5-6 to TRBJ2-7; TRBD2 fits 8 bases in the junction. The J call may not be correct, given that the DNA end is closer to TRBJ2-1. The nucleotide sequence is TGTGCCAGCAGCATCGATAGCGGGAAAACCTACAATGAGCAGTTCTTC. Its protein product is CASSIDSGKTYNEQFF.